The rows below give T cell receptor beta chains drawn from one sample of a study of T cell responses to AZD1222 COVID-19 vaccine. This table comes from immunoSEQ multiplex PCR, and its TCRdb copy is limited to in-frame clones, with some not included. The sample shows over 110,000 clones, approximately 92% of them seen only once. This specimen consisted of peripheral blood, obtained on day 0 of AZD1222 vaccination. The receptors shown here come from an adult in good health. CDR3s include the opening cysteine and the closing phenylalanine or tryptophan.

CDR3: CASSESGGLSNYGYTF; J: TRBJ1-2; V: TRBV25-1
CDR3: CAWSARGFRNTEAFF; J: TRBJ1-1; V: TRBV30
CDR3: CASLPVMGTEAFF; J: TRBJ1-1; V: TRBV6-5
CDR3: CASSWGQGRSEQYF; J: TRBJ2-7; V: TRBV5-1
CDR3: CASSNWRREKLFF; J: TRBJ1-4; V: TRBV3-1/TRBV3-2
CDR3: CASSLTSGNNEQFF; J: TRBJ2-1; V: TRBV7-3
CDR3: CATATSGIGTGELFF; J: TRBJ2-2; V: TRBV24-1
CDR3: CAGQTGKTEAFF; J: TRBJ1-1; V: TRBV6-5
CDR3: CASSLVERAEAFF; J: TRBJ1-1; V: TRBV7-2
CDR3: CASSLADRAQEKLFF; J: TRBJ1-4; V: TRBV5-4
CDR3: CASSLPPGDTEAFF; J: TRBJ1-1; V: TRBV7-9
CDR3: CASSQVLAVTDTQYF; J: TRBJ2-3; V: TRBV3-1/TRBV3-2
CDR3: CASRGNNYGYTF; J: TRBJ1-2; V: TRBV19
CDR3: CASSQGSSSSYEQYF; J: TRBJ2-7; V: TRBV3-1/TRBV3-2
CDR3: CAWSSQDQPQHF; J: TRBJ1-5; V: TRBV30
CDR3: CASRASGTPGYEQYF; J: TRBJ2-7; V: TRBV2
CDR3: CASSLVSGGTQYF; J: TRBJ2-5; V: TRBV13
CDR3: CASSSGQYDQPQHF; J: TRBJ1-5; V: TRBV7-9
CDR3: CASSAGLRTGELFF; J: TRBJ2-2; V: TRBV5-4
CDR3: CASSLGGHEQFF; J: TRBJ2-1; V: TRBV11-2
CDR3: CASSPRDNSYEQYF; J: TRBJ2-7; V: TRBV28
CDR3: CSASRVTGGVTDTQYF; J: TRBJ2-3; V: TRBV20-1
CDR3: CSASSGENYEQYF; J: TRBJ2-7; V: TRBV20-1
CDR3: CASSYSILANEKLFF; J: TRBJ1-4; V: TRBV6-5
CDR3: CASSPPGTGGINQPQHF; J: TRBJ1-5; V: TRBV18
CDR3: CAWGEGLGYGYTF; J: TRBJ1-2; V: TRBV30
CDR3: CSVGGVRDEQFF; J: TRBJ2-1; V: TRBV29-1
CDR3: CASSLGVAGGLNNEQFF; J: TRBJ2-1; V: TRBV4-1
CDR3: CASSPRDSGGTEAFF; J: TRBJ1-1; V: TRBV4-1
CDR3: CASSLAGTGALQQFF; J: TRBJ2-1; V: TRBV28
CDR3: CASSPWTSGTGELFF; J: TRBJ2-2; V: TRBV18
CDR3: CASSLGEHQPQHF; J: TRBJ1-5; V: TRBV5-1
CDR3: CASSVLAWNEQFF; J: TRBJ2-1; V: TRBV9
CDR3: CASSLGRVQETQYF; J: TRBJ2-5; V: TRBV5-4
CDR3: CASSEAGNSPLHF; J: TRBJ1-6; V: TRBV6-1
CDR3: CASSFRSGANVLTF; J: TRBJ2-6; V: TRBV5-4
CDR3: CASSQGAITEAFF; J: TRBJ1-1; V: TRBV3-1/TRBV3-2
CDR3: CASRNGGTEAFF; J: TRBJ1-1; V: TRBV12-3/TRBV12-4
CDR3: CATSRVTSGSYEQFF; J: TRBJ2-1; V: TRBV15
CDR3: CASSLTVSNYGYTF; J: TRBJ1-2; V: TRBV5-4
CDR3: CASSLGTAYNEQFF; J: TRBJ2-1; V: TRBV5-1
CDR3: CASSSGLKDTEAFF; J: TRBJ1-1; V: TRBV5-1
CDR3: CASSLWAGNSYEQYF; J: TRBJ2-7; V: TRBV27
CDR3: CASSFGGNNSPLHF; J: TRBJ1-6; V: TRBV5-1
CDR3: CASSLQGNSYEQYF; J: TRBJ2-7; V: TRBV18
CDR3: CASRGLNTEAFF; J: TRBJ1-1; V: TRBV14
CDR3: CASSPHPGTGGNQPQHF; J: TRBJ1-5; V: TRBV5-5
CDR3: CSVGSMNYGYTF; J: TRBJ1-2; V: TRBV29-1
CDR3: CASRYFTDTQYF; J: TRBJ2-3; V: TRBV12-3/TRBV12-4
CDR3: CSASSLGLAGVDPHNEQFF; J: TRBJ2-1; V: TRBV20-1
CDR3: CASSLRRWRGNQPQHF; J: TRBJ1-5; V: TRBV5-6
CDR3: CASSVLGTSGRAGDTQYF; J: TRBJ2-3; V: TRBV9
CDR3: CASSHWLAGELFF; J: TRBJ2-2; V: TRBV12-1
CDR3: CASSRSSLAVIQETQYF; J: TRBJ2-5; V: TRBV4-2
CDR3: CAWARIQGRTEAFF; J: TRBJ1-1; V: TRBV30